This T cell receptor beta chain was identified during a study of cytomegalovirus exposure and HLA in healthy donors. Study summary: Earlier work reported around 110 million unique TCR beta sequences from 180 million or so T cells.

The PCR employed 60 Vbeta primers together with 13 Jbeta primers. Clones were sequenced by immunoSEQ multiplex PCR, and TCRdb holds only the in-frame ones, with some missing. In the table there are roughly 140,000 clones, approximately 78% of which are singletons. This clone has only a few counts. This CDR3 is built from 14 residues. Germline assignment: CDR1 MNHEY and CDR2 SMNVEV (reference sequence). The V end was cut by 0 bases, the J end by 3 bases, with 5 bases between. The genes are TRBV27 and TRBJ2-2, with D unresolved. This receptor was taken from a female donor in good health and CMV-seronegative. Sample: PBMCs. The CDR3 region is CASSLSRYTGELFF. CDR3 in DNA: TGTGCCAGCAGTTTATCGAGGTACACCGGGGAGCTGTTTTTT.